Here is one T cell receptor (beta chain) with its context. Time point reported: after dendritic cell vaccination, including at tumor progression/relapse. This sample is drawn from a study of glioma-infiltrating T cells after dendritic cell vaccination. Looked up from germline, CDR1 is MNHGY and CDR2 is SVAAGI. Germline trimming cut 4 bases from V and 1 base from J; bases unmatched to any gene: 10. The CDR3 is 17 amino acids. Clones were read by immunoSEQ multiplex PCR, and TCRdb kept only the in-frame ones, dropping some. This table holds over 65,000 clones, 85% found once. The sequence derives from a human donor with glioblastoma. Sequencing used blood, obtained after dendritic cell vaccination. V usage is TRBV6-9 and J usage is TRBJ2-1, with TRBD2 matching 7 bases. The CDR3 bases are TGTGCCAGCAGTTTTGTCCGCGGGAGCTCTTCCTACAATGAGCAGTTCTTC. Translation gives CASSFVRGSSSYNEQFF.